The sequence of this TCR beta chain was determined in a study of OX40 agonist ivuxolimab in advanced cancers. As for the study in general: Hepatocellular carcinoma, melanoma, renal cell or head and neck cancer occurred in dose-escalation patients.

Assay: immunoSEQ multiplex PCR; the TCRdb copy retains only in-frame clones and omits some. The sample carries 100,000 or so clones, roughly 90% recorded once. Of note for this clone: As yet, its antigen is unknown.

Study-level points and caveats: At doses 0.1 to 3.0 mg/kg, CD4+ and CD8+ clones expanded. Clonal expansion was among the lowest in partial responders at 0.1-3.0 mg/kg, especially CD8+.

The sequenced sample was CD4+ or CD8+ T cells sorted from blood, obtained in a trial of the OX40 agonist ivuxolimab. The sequence was obtained from an adult with an advanced solid tumor such as melanoma, head and neck, liver or kidney cancer.

CDR3 nucleotide sequence: TGCGCCAGCAGCTTTAGTGTAGGTGACACTGAAGCTTTCTTT. The encoded protein is CASSFSVGDTEAFF. The V and J genes are TRBV5-1 and TRBJ1-1; no clear D. The V gene's germline CDR1 is SGHRS and CDR2 YFSETQ. Trimming took 2 bases from V and 3 from J, leaving 11 bases between them. CDR3 length: 14 amino acids.